This T cell receptor (beta chain) was recovered during a study of OX40 agonist ivuxolimab in advanced cancers. The CDR3 contains 17 residues. Germline assignment: CDR1 MGHRA and CDR2 YSYEKL. Trimming took off 0 bases at V and 1 base at J, with 15 bases between the two ends. This clone was recorded once. The repertoire was sequenced with immunoSEQ multiplex PCR; TCRdb's copy has only in-frame clones and lacks some. Here the sample spans 50,000 to 70,000 clones, about 88% being singletons. This sequence was found in an adult with an advanced solid tumor such as melanoma, head and neck, liver or kidney cancer. This material consisted of CD4+ or CD8+ T cells sorted from blood, taken in a trial of the OX40 agonist ivuxolimab. The chain couples TRBV4-1 to TRBJ1-1; D uncertain. The CDR3 coding sequence is TGCGCCAGCAGCCAAGATCGGTCACAACTCAAGAACACTGAAGCTTTCTTT. Its protein product is CASSQDRSQLKNTEAFF.